This passage covers 18 T cell receptor beta chains from one sample sequenced in a study of blood T cell repertoires in COVID-19. Profiled with immunoSEQ multiplex PCR; TCRdb holds only in-frame clones, not every one. This table holds some 270,000 clones, around 86% found once. Sequencing was carried out using peripheral blood. The receptors derive from a man between 40 and 49 years old with active or convalescent COVID-19.

The chain is built from TRBV27 and TRBJ1-5; TRBD1 matches 7 bases. V lost 8 bases, J lost 0 bases, and 10 bases stayed unmatched. Per germline, CDR1 MNHEY and CDR2 SMNVEV (reference sequence). The CDR3 loop spans 16 amino acids. CDR3: CASREQGGYSNQPQHF. CDR3 DNA sequence: TGTGCCAGCCGAGAGCAGGGGGGCTATAGCAATCAGCCCCAGCATTTT.

This clone was recorded only once. This chain connects TRBV6-5 to TRBJ1-5, with TRBD1 matching over 8 bases. The length of the CDR3 is 15 residues. Germline CDR1 and CDR2: MNHEY and SVGAGI. V was pared by 6 bases and J by 2 bases, with 6 bases of the junction left unmatched. The CDR3 loop reads CASSGGQVRNQPQHF. In DNA form, the CDR3 reads TGTGCCAGCAGCGGGGGACAGGTTCGCAATCAGCCCCAGCATTTT.

This sequence joins TRBV7-2 and TRBJ2-1; 13 bases map to TRBD2. V was pared by 5 bases and J by 0 bases, with 4 bases of the junction left unmatched. Germline CDR1 is SGHTA and CDR2 is FQGNSA. The CDR3 runs to 17 residues. The CDR3 DNA reads TGTGCCAGCAGCCCGGGACTAGCGGGAAGCTCCTACAATGAGCAGTTCTTC. Its protein product is CASSPGLAGSSYNEQFF.

This chain links TRBV5-1 with TRBJ1-2; 10 nucleotides match TRBD1. V dropped 5 bases and J dropped 0; count of bases not matched to a gene: 7. This CDR3 is 16 amino acids long. Germline values: CDR1 SGHRS, CDR2 YFSETQ. The CDR3 DNA is TGCGCCAGCAGAAGGGGGACAGGGGCCACTAACTATGGCTACACCTTC. This gives the protein CASRRGTGATNYGYTF. The full variable domain, its missing parts supplied by reference TRBV5-1 and TRBJ1-2, is KAGVTQTPRYLIKTRGQQVTLSCSPISGHRSVSWYQQTPGQGLQFLFEYFSETQRNKGNFPGRFSGRQFSNSRSEMNVSTLELGDSALYLCASRRGTGATNYGYTFGSGTRLTVV.

The gene calls are TRBV7-2 and TRBJ2-5; 7 bases match TRBD2. With V trimmed by 5 bases and J by 7 bases, 13 bases remained unmatched. CDR1 is SGHTA and CDR2 is FQGNSA in the germline V gene. The length of the CDR3 is 15 residues. CDR3 loop: CASSARDYTPGTQYF. The CDR3 DNA reads TGTGCCAGCAGCGCCCGGGACTACACCCCAGGGACCCAGTACTTC.

CDR3 sequence reads: CASSGLAGETQYF. CDR3 DNA: TGCGCCAGCAGTGGACTAGCGGGAGAGACCCAGTACTTC. V usage is TRBV10-1 and J usage is TRBJ2-5; 10 bases align to TRBD2. Germline assignment: CDR1 WNHNN and CDR2 SYGVQD (reference sequence). The CDR3 is 13 residues long. The V and J ends lost 4 bases and 4 bases, in that order; junction bases with no gene match: 0.

V usage is TRBV28 and J usage is TRBJ1-2, with 10 bases matching TRBD1. This CDR3 is 14 amino acids long. With 6 bases clipped from V and 2 bases from J, the junction kept 3 bases outside the gene matches. CDR1 and CDR2 from the germline V gene are MDHEN and SYDVKM. The CDR3 reads CASRPGQGNYGYTF. The CDR3 DNA reads TGTGCCAGCAGACCGGGACAGGGGAACTATGGCTACACCTTC.

This clone has only one observation. The chain couples TRBV11-2 to TRBJ1-6; 8 nucleotides match TRBD1. This CDR3 comprises 16 residues. CDR1 and CDR2 from the germline V gene are SGHAT and FQNNGV. J gave up 7 bases and V 2 bases, and 7 bases lay outside the gene matches. As DNA, the CDR3 is TGTGCCAGCAGCTTACCGCAGGGGGCGAGCAATTCACCCCTCCACTTT. This encodes CASSLPQGASNSPLHF.

The chain employs TRBV14 and TRBJ2-7; 11 bases align to TRBD2. This CDR3 has 16 amino acids. Unmatched junction bases numbered 8, after V lost 4 bases and J lost 3 bases. Germline CDR1 SGHDN, CDR2 FVKESK. CDR3 in amino acids: CASSLLTSGSGYEQYF. CDR3 DNA sequence: TGTGCCAGCAGCCTTCTCACTAGCGGGAGCGGCTACGAGCAGTACTTC.

This clone has just one count. The gene calls are TRBV11-1 and TRBJ2-5; D is unresolved. The germline V and J ends were trimmed by 5 bases and 5 bases, with 12 bases remaining between them. The germline CDR1 and CDR2 sequences are SGHAT and FQDESV (reference sequence). This CDR3 is built from 13 residues. The CDR3 nucleotides read TGTGCCAGCAGCCCCAGGTCCCGGGAGACCCAGTACTTC. Protein product: CASSPRSRETQYF.

This clone was counted a single time. J is TRBJ2-1 and V is TRBV9; 7 bases are a match to TRBD2. V trimming: 5 bases; J trimming: 0 bases; junction bases outside the gene matches: 5. The germline V gene has CDR1 SGDLS and CDR2 YYNGEE. The CDR3 sequence is 15 residues long. The chain's CDR3 is CASSRGGSSYNEQFF. Here the CDR3 DNA reads TGTGCCAGCAGTCGCGGGGGAAGCTCCTACAATGAGCAGTTCTTC.

This clone has only one observation. The chain links TRBV15 to TRBJ1-5; D remains ambiguous. V lost 1 base to trimming and J lost 7 bases, with 14 bases between them. CDR1 and CDR2 from the germline V gene are LNHNV and YYDKDF (reference sequence). The CDR3 covers 15 residues. The CDR3 protein is CATSRVSRGDQPQHF. CDR3 DNA: TGTGCCACCAGCAGAGTGAGCCGAGGAGACCAGCCCCAGCATTTT.

The chain uses TRBV27 and TRBJ2-3; TRBD1 matches 7 bases. V shed 5 bases, J shed 4 bases, and the junction held 9 bases outside the gene matches. This CDR3 has 15 amino acids. Germline assignment: CDR1 MNHEY and CDR2 SMNVEV (reference sequence). CDR3 sequence reads: CASSPARGLADTQYF. DNA for the CDR3: TGTGCCAGCAGTCCCGCAAGGGGGCTGGCAGATACGCAGTATTTT.

This chain joins TRBV12-5 and TRBJ2-2, with unresolved D. Germline loops: CDR1 LGHNT, CDR2 FRNRAP. The CDR3 sequence is 14 residues long. V was cut by 0 bases and J by 4 bases, with 6 bases left in between. The CDR3 here is CASGLVPGTGELFF. The DNA for the CDR3 is TGTGCTAGTGGTTTGGTACCGGGCACCGGGGAGCTGTTTTTT.

This chain links TRBV5-1 with TRBJ2-7; a possible D gene is TRBD1 (6 bases). V dropped 0 bases and J dropped 6 bases, with 16 bases sitting between them. Germline assignment: CDR1 SGHRS and CDR2 YFSETQ. The CDR3 has 15 amino acids. CDR3 amino acids: CASSLASQGSREQYF. The CDR3 coding sequence is TGCGCCAGCAGCTTGGCCTCACAGGGCTCCCGCGAGCAGTACTTC.

The chain uses TRBV5-5 and TRBJ1-5; TRBD1 agrees at 7 bases. The CDR3 runs to 16 residues. CDR1 is SGHKS, CDR2 YYEKEE, per germline (reference sequence). V was clipped by 0 bases and J by 7 bases; unmatched bases: 10. The CDR3 DNA is TGTGCCAGCAGCTTGGGACAGGGAAACTATCGACAGCCCCAGCATTTT. It specifies CASSLGQGNYRQPQHF.

The chain recombines TRBV30 with TRBJ1-4, with D perhaps TRBD1 (5 bases). V lost 7 bases, J lost 5 bases, and 14 bases lay in between. The CDR3 length is 13 residues. Germline-derived CDR1 and CDR2 are GTSNPN and SVGIG (reference sequence). In nucleotides, the CDR3 is TGTGCCTTGGAGTTCCAGGGCAATGAAAAACTGTTTTTT. Translated, it gives CALEFQGNEKLFF.

The chain couples TRBV28 to TRBJ2-5; 8 bases agree with TRBD1. CDR3 length: 16 amino acids. Germline loops: CDR1 MDHEN, CDR2 SYDVKM. The V segment lost 2 bases and the J segment 2 bases; nucleotides outside the gene matches: 7. The CDR3 region is CASSLTGTGIQETQYF. The CDR3 coding sequence is TGTGCCAGCAGTTTAACCGGGACAGGAATACAAGAGACCCAGTACTTC. Drawing the rest from reference TRBV28 and TRBJ2-5, the complete variable domain is DVKVTQSSRYLVKRTGEKVFLECVQDMDHENMFWYRQDPGLGLRLIYFSYDVKMKEKGDIPEGYSVSREKKERFSLILESASTNQTSMYLCASSLTGTGIQETQYFGPGTRLLVL.